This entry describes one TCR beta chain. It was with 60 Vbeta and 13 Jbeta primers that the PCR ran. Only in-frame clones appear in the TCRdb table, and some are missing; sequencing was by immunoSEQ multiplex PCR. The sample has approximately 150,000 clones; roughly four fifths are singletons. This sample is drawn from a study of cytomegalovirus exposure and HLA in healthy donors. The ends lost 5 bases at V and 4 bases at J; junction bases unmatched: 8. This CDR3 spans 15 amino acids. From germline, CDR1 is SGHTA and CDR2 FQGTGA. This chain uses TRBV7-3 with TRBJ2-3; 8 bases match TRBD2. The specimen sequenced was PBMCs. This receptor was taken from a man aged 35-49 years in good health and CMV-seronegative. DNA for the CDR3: TGTGCCAGCAGCCTTGGGACTAGTCGGGCAGATACGCAGTATTTT. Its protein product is CASSLGTSRADTQYF. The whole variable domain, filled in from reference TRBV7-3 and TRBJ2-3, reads GAGVSQTPSNKVTEKGKYVELRCDPISGHTALYWYRQSLGQGPEFLIYFQGTGAADDSGLPNDRFFAVRPEGSVSTLKIQRTERGDSAVYLCASSLGTSRADTQYFGPGTRLTVL.